Detailed here is one T cell receptor beta chain. The same CDR3 can be traced to other DNA sequences in this sample. Assay: immunoSEQ multiplex PCR; the TCRdb copy retains only in-frame clones and omits some. Seen here are 1,500,000 or so clones, roughly 96% observed once, and the top ten hold approximately 1.2%. The sample comes from a study of shared clonotypes between healthy human individuals. The CDR3 extends over 13 amino acids. Trimming pared 10 bases from V and 0 bases from J, leaving 13 bases between. Per germline, CDR1 ENHRY and CDR2 SYGVKD. The TCR comes from a young man in good health. This chain joins TRBV10-3 and TRBJ2-7; maybe TRBD1 (6 bases). The source material was naive CD4+ T cells sorted from blood. Described subset: CD45RA+ positively selected. CDR3 bases: TGTGCCACCAAGACAGGTTCCTCCTACGAGCAGTACTTC. Protein product: CATKTGSSYEQYF.